Listed here are 12 T cell receptor beta chains from one sample, sequenced in a study of blood T cell repertoires in COVID-19. Libraries were prepared by immunoSEQ multiplex PCR; TCRdb keeps only in-frame clonotypes and omits some of them. The sample shows a few hundred thousand clones, under 90% of them seen only once. The material sequenced was peripheral blood. The source is a man younger than 40 with active or convalescent COVID-19.

This chain joins TRBV7-6 and TRBJ1-6, with D maybe TRBD1 (6 bases). Trimming pared 8 bases from V and 11 bases from J, leaving 16 bases between. In germline, CDR1 is SGHVS, CDR2 FNYEAQ. The CDR3 extends over 13 amino acids. As DNA, the CDR3 is TGTGCCAGCTCCCTCCAGGGGTCTGCACCCCTCCACTTT. Translating it yields CASSLQGSAPLHF.

The V and J genes are TRBV7-2 and TRBJ2-1; 9 positions match TRBD2. Germline loops: CDR1 SGHTA, CDR2 FQGNSA. This CDR3 region has 18 residues. After removal of 0 bases from V and 7 bases from J, the junction contained 13 bases not matched to a gene. The DNA of the CDR3 is TGTGCCAGCAGCTTAGCTGGTGGCGGCGGGAGGGCCATTAATGAGCAGTTCTTC. Protein product: CASSLAGGGGRAINEQFF. The full variable domain, in which reference TRBV7-2 and TRBJ2-1 provide the parts outside the CDR3, is GAGVSQSPSNKVTEKGKDVELRCDPISGHTALYWYRQSLGQGLEFLIYFQGNSAPDKSGLPSDRFSAERTGGSVSTLTIQRTQQEDSAVYLCASSLAGGGGRAINEQFFGPGTRLTVL.

The chain is built from TRBV2 and TRBJ2-7; the D is unclear. Germline CDR1 and CDR2: SNHLY and FYNNEI. This CDR3 has 17 residues. V lost 2 bases and J 0 bases, leaving 17 bases between the germline ends. The CDR3 coding sequence is TGTGCCAGCAGTGAATTCGGCGGAACTACCAGCTCCTACGAGCAGTACTTC. This sequence encodes CASSEFGGTTSSYEQYF.

V gene TRBV7-2 combines with J gene TRBJ2-1, with 7 positions matching TRBD2. The CDR3 is 15 amino acids. Germline V lookup: CDR1 SGHTA, CDR2 FQGNSA. With 0 bases clipped from V and 4 bases from J, the junction kept 3 bases outside the gene matches. CDR3 sequence reads: CASSLAGLRYNEQFF. The CDR3 DNA sequence: TGTGCCAGCAGCTTAGCGGGACTACGGTACAATGAGCAGTTCTTC. Combining the CDR3 with reference TRBV7-2 and TRBJ2-1 gives the whole variable domain GAGVSQSPSNKVTEKGKDVELRCDPISGHTALYWYRQSLGQGLEFLIYFQGNSAPDKSGLPSDRFSAERTGGSVSTLTIQRTQQEDSAVYLCASSLAGLRYNEQFFGPGTRLTVL.

The rearrangement joins TRBV7-2 to TRBJ1-2; D uncertain. Trimming pared 1 base from V and 0 bases from J, leaving 9 bases between. This CDR3 has 15 residues. CDR1 is SGHTA, CDR2 FQGNSA, per germline. The CDR3: CASSLGIGANYGYTF. The CDR3 DNA reads as TGTGCCAGCAGCTTAGGTATCGGAGCTAACTATGGCTACACCTTC.

The chain's CDR3 is CASSYSGQANSPLHF. CDR3 bases: TGTGCCAGCAGTTACTCGGGACAGGCTAATTCACCCCTCCACTTT. J is TRBJ1-6 and V is TRBV6-5; 8 nucleotides line up with TRBD1. This CDR3 is built from 15 residues. Trimming at V came to 0 bases and at J to 6 bases, leaving 1 base not matched to a gene. Germline assignment: CDR1 MNHEY and CDR2 SVGAGI.

The chain's CDR3 is CASSQDRELAGYEQYF. The CDR3 region has the DNA TGCGCCAGCAGCCAAGATCGAGAACTTGCGGGGTACGAGCAGTACTTC. The rearrangement joins TRBV4-1 to TRBJ2-7; TRBD2 might be the D (6 bases). V lost 0 bases and J 4 bases, leaving 16 bases between the germline ends. Per the germline V gene, CDR1 is MGHRA and CDR2 is YSYEKL. The CDR3 runs to 16 residues.

The genes are TRBV4-1 and TRBJ2-3, with D maybe TRBD2 (6 bases). The CDR3 runs 19 residues. V was cut by 0 bases and J by 0 bases, with 19 bases left in between. In germline, CDR1 is MGHRA, CDR2 YSYEKL. CDR3 sequence (DNA): TGCGCCAGCAGCCAAGACAGACCGGGACTGGTATCTAGCACAGATACGCAGTATTTT. It yields the protein CASSQDRPGLVSSTDTQYF.

Judged by abundance, this clone is medium-sized (0.01 to 0.1%). This chain connects TRBV29-1 to TRBJ1-1, with D unclear. CDR3 length: 12 residues. Germline values: CDR1 SQVTM, CDR2 ANQGSEA. V shed 5 bases and J shed 3 bases, with 10 bases lying between them. The CDR3 DNA reads as TGCAGCGTTCGACCCGGGGACACTGAAGCTTTCTTT. Protein: CSVRPGDTEAFF.

This clone was observed a single time. The rearrangement joins TRBV28 to TRBJ2-7, with 7 bases matching TRBD2. The CDR3 runs to 16 residues. V lost 3 bases to trimming and J lost 2 bases; unmatched junction nucleotides: 10. Germline CDR1 MDHEN, CDR2 SYDVKM. The CDR3: CASSFQVGAGPYEQYF. CDR3 nucleotides: TGTGCCAGCAGTTTCCAGGTGGGAGCGGGACCCTACGAGCAGTACTTC.

This chain links TRBV14 with TRBJ2-4, with 12 nucleotides matching TRBD1. From germline, CDR1 is SGHDN and CDR2 FVKESK. This CDR3 has 18 amino acids. J lost 7 bases, V lost 1 base, and 11 bases had no gene match. CDR3 nucleotides: TGTGCCAGCAGCCAAGGCCCGGGACAGGGGGCGGTGAAGAACATTCAGTACTTC. It codes for CASSQGPGQGAVKNIQYF.

This rearrangement joins TRBV25-1 to TRBJ1-1, with TRBD1 as a possible D gene (5 bases). Germline V CDR1 and CDR2: MGHDK, SYGVNS. This CDR3 region has 13 residues. Trimming cost V 5 bases and J 4 bases, with 11 bases left between them. The CDR3 DNA reads as TGTGCCAGCAGTTTCCAGGGTAGCACTGAAGCTTTCTTT. This translates into CASSFQGSTEAFF.